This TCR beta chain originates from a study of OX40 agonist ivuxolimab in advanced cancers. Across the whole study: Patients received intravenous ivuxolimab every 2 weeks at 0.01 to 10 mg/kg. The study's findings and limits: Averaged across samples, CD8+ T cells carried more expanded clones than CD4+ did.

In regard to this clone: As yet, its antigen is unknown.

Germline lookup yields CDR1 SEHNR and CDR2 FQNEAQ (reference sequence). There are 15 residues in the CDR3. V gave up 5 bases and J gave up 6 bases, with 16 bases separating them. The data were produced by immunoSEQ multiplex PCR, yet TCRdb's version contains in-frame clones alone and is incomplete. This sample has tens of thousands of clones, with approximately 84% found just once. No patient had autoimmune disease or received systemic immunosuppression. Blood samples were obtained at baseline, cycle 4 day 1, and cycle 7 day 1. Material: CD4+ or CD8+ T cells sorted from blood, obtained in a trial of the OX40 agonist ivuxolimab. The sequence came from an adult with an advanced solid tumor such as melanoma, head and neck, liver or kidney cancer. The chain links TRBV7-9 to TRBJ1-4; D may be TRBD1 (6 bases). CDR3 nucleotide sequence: TGTGCCAGCAGCCGCGACAGGAGGCTTTATGAAAAACTGTTTTTT. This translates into CASSRDRRLYEKLFF. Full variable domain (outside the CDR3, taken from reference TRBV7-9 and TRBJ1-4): DTGVSQNPRHKITKRGQNVTFRCDPISEHNRLYWYRQTLGQGPEFLTYFQNEAQLEKSRLLSDRFSAERPKGSFSTLEIQRTEQGDSAMYLCASSRDRRLYEKLFFGSGTQLSVL.